The next 20 T cell receptor beta chains were all read from a single sample in a study of cytomegalovirus exposure and HLA in healthy donors. PCR amplification relied on 60 Vbeta primers (plus 13 Jbeta primers). Assay: immunoSEQ multiplex PCR; the TCRdb copy retains only in-frame clones and omits some. The sample has about 130,000 clones, approximately 75% seen once. Sample: PBMCs. The receptors were sampled from a woman between 45 and 65 years old in good health and CMV-seronegative.

V and J are TRBV5-1 and TRBJ1-2, with 7 bases that match TRBD1. Germline trimming cut 6 bases from V and 3 bases from J; bases unmatched to any gene: 5. Germline assignment: CDR1 SGHRS and CDR2 YFSETQ. This CDR3 is 13 amino acids long. The CDR3 DNA reads TGCGCCAGCAACACAGGGGTTGACTATGGCTACACCTTC. Amino acids: CASNTGVDYGYTF.

The chain couples TRBV7-2 to TRBJ2-7; D gene ambiguous. Deletions cut 3 bases from V and 7 bases from J, with 13 bases between. The CDR3 loop spans 13 amino acids. CDR1 is SGHTA, CDR2 FQGNSA, per germline. CDR3 in DNA: TGTGCCAGCAGCTTTGAGGTCGAAAGAGAGCAGTACTTC. Amino acid sequence: CASSFEVEREQYF.

The chain employs TRBV20-1 and TRBJ2-7, with D uncertain. The CDR3 is 10 amino acids. Deletions cut 6 bases from V and 6 bases from J, with 9 bases between. The germline CDR1 and CDR2 sequences are DFQATT and SNEGSKA (reference sequence). The CDR3 region has the DNA TGCAGTGCGAAATCGGTCGAGCAGTACTTC. Translated, it gives CSAKSVEQYF.

This clone was detected only a few times. The chain is built from TRBV6-5 and TRBJ2-2, with 8 bases aligning to TRBD1. CDR1 is MNHEY and CDR2 is SVGAGI in the germline V gene. The CDR3 length is 12 residues. The ends lost 7 bases at V and 6 bases at J; junction bases unmatched: 1. The CDR3 DNA sequence: TGTGCCAGCACACAGGGGGCCGGGGAGCTGTTTTTT. Translated, it gives CASTQGAGELFF.

Comment on this clone: Other DNA sequences in the sample encode the same CDR3. V is TRBV16 and J is TRBJ1-4, with 7 positions matching TRBD1. The trim removed 4 bases at V and 8 bases at J, leaving 7 bases unmatched. Per the germline V gene, CDR1 is KGHSY and CDR2 is FQNENV. The CDR3 is 14 residues long. CDR3 sequence (DNA): TGTGCCAGCAGCCCTCCAGGGGGTGGAGAAAAACTGTTTTTT. It is translated as CASSPPGGGEKLFF.

V usage is TRBV14 and J usage is TRBJ1-2; D call uncertain. Germline lookup yields CDR1 SGHDN and CDR2 FVKESK. Trimming removed 0 bases from V and 4 bases from J, with 9 bases in between. The CDR3 runs to 14 residues. In DNA, the CDR3 is TGTGCCAGCAGCCAAGAGGCCGGACTCTATGGCTACACCTTC. As protein: CASSQEAGLYGYTF.

The gene calls are TRBV2 and TRBJ2-5, with 11 bases matching TRBD2. The CDR3 loop spans 16 amino acids. Germline V gene data show CDR1 as SNHLY and CDR2 as FYNNEI. V was clipped by 7 bases and J by 1 base; unmatched bases: 8. The CDR3 DNA reads TGTGCCAGCACGTACGGGACTAGCGGATCCCAAGAGACCCAGTACTTC. It encodes CASTYGTSGSQETQYF.

The chain has TRBV10-3 and TRBJ2-7, with D hard to call. Trimming removed 7 bases at V and 3 bases at J, with 13 bases between. Germline CDR1 ENHRY, CDR2 SYGVKD. The CDR3 spans 13 residues. CDR3 sequence (DNA): TGTGCCATCATGAACAGTCTCGACTACGAGCAGTACTTC. Encoded protein: CAIMNSLDYEQYF.

The chain recombines TRBV5-1 with TRBJ1-1; 9 bases line up with TRBD1. V gave up 4 bases and J gave up 6 bases; unmatched junction bases: 7. Germline CDR1 reads SGHRS; CDR2 reads YFSETQ. The CDR3 covers 14 residues. CDR3 region: CASSPMGQGPEAFF. The CDR3 DNA reads TGCGCCAGCAGCCCAATGGGACAGGGCCCTGAAGCTTTCTTT.

The gene calls are TRBV18 and TRBJ2-7; 11 bases map to TRBD1. V shed 5 bases, J shed 5 bases, and the junction held 5 bases outside the gene matches. CDR1 and CDR2 (germline): KGHSH, LQKENI. CDR3 length: 14 amino acids. The CDR3 nucleotides are TGTGCCAGCTCAACCGGACAGGGGGCTGACGAGCAGTACTTC. Amino acids: CASSTGQGADEQYF. The full variable domain, with the rest looked up from reference TRBV18 and TRBJ2-7, is NAGVMQNPRHLVRRRGQEARLRCSPMKGHSHVYWYRQLPEEGLKFMVYLQKENIIDESGMPKERFSAEFPKEGPSILRIQQVVRGDSAAYFCASSTGQGADEQYFGPGTRLTVT.

The chain uses TRBV11-3 and TRBJ2-7; D possibly corresponds to TRBD1 (5 bases). V lost 4 bases, J lost 6 bases, and 10 bases lay in between. This CDR3 is 12 amino acids long. CDR1 and CDR2 (germline): SGHNT, YENEEA. CDR3 sequence (DNA): TGTGCCAGCAGCTCAAGAAGGGGCGAGCAGTACTTC. Translation: CASSSRRGEQYF.

The chain combines TRBV19 with TRBJ2-1; 11 bases agree with TRBD2. Germline CDR1 and CDR2: LNHDA and SQIVND (reference sequence). The CDR3 is 17 residues long. Trimming cost V 7 bases and J 0 bases; bases outside gene matches: 8. The CDR3 nucleotides read TGTGCCAGTACCACTTCGGGACTAGCGGTCTCCTACAATGAGCAGTTCTTC. Its translation is CASTTSGLAVSYNEQFF.

The chain couples TRBV7-2 to TRBJ2-7; 11 bases agree with TRBD1. The ends lost 5 bases at V and 7 bases at J; junction bases unmatched: 7. The CDR3 runs to 14 residues. CDR1 and CDR2 (germline): SGHTA, FQGNSA. CDR3 sequence (DNA): TGTGCCAGCAGCAGAGGACAGGGGGCTAGGGAGCAGTACTTC. Its protein product is CASSRGQGAREQYF.

This sequence joins TRBV9 and TRBJ2-5, with D uncertain. Germline-derived CDR1 and CDR2 are SGDLS and YYNGEE. The CDR3 length is 14 residues. Trimming took off 3 bases at V and 4 bases at J, with 13 bases between the two ends. The CDR3 coding sequence is TGTGCCAGCAGCGCCGGTAGTTACGGAGAGACCCAGTACTTC. It encodes CASSAGSYGETQYF.

In its sample, this clone was seen a few times. The V gene is TRBV28, the J gene TRBJ1-3, with 7 bases lining up with TRBD1. J gave up 7 bases and V 4 bases, and 4 bases lay outside the gene matches. The germline V gene has CDR1 MDHEN and CDR2 SYDVKM. The CDR3 totals 13 residues. The CDR3 DNA is TGTGCCAGCAGTTCAGGGGGGCGGAACACCATATATTTT. Its translation is CASSSGGRNTIYF.

This clone was seen once. This chain links TRBV5-1 with TRBJ2-6; D might be TRBD1 (6 bases). Trimming left V 3 bases short and J 4 bases short, with 14 bases between. Germline V CDR1 and CDR2: SGHRS, YFSETQ. The CDR3 contains 16 residues. The CDR3 loop reads CASSSGTTPGANVLTF. CDR3 DNA: TGCGCCAGCAGCTCCGGGACAACCCCGGGGGCCAACGTCCTGACTTTC. The whole variable domain, filled in from reference TRBV5-1 and TRBJ2-6, reads KAGVTQTPRYLIKTRGQQVTLSCSPISGHRSVSWYQQTPGQGLQFLFEYFSETQRNKGNFPGRFSGRQFSNSRSEMNVSTLELGDSALYLCASSSGTTPGANVLTFGAGSRLTVL.

This chain uses TRBV18 with TRBJ2-3, with 7 bases fitting TRBD2. V trimming: 2 bases; J trimming: 6 bases; junction bases outside the gene matches: 8. From germline, CDR1 is KGHSH and CDR2 LQKENI. The CDR3 loop spans 15 amino acids. CDR3 loop: CASSPVREAPDTQYF. In DNA form, the CDR3 reads TGTGCCAGCTCACCAGTCCGGGAGGCCCCGGATACGCAGTATTTT.

The gene calls are TRBV19 and TRBJ1-5; tentatively, D is TRBD1 (5 bases). The length of the CDR3 is 14 residues. The germline gives CDR1 LNHDA, CDR2 SQIVND (reference sequence). The germline V and J ends were trimmed by 5 bases and 3 bases, with 11 bases remaining between them. The CDR3 DNA is TGTGCCAGTAGTTGGGGCAGCTACAATCAGCCCCAGCATTTT. Its protein is CASSWGSYNQPQHF.

There are a few counts of this clone. The V call is TRBV6-5, the J call TRBJ2-7; 8 bases align to TRBD2. Trimming removed 4 bases from V and 0 bases from J; junction bases left unmatched: 8. The CDR3 is 16 amino acids. Germline loops: CDR1 MNHEY, CDR2 SVGAGI. CDR3 DNA: TGTGCCAGCAGTTCCACCGGGACTAGTGCCTCCTACGAGCAGTACTTC. As protein: CASSSTGTSASYEQYF.

The V and J genes are TRBV18 and TRBJ1-3, with TRBD1 matching 9 bases. This CDR3 region has 16 residues. V was pared by 4 bases and J by 2 bases, with 6 bases of the junction left unmatched. Germline CDR1 and CDR2: KGHSH and LQKENI. The DNA of the CDR3 is TGTGCCAGCTCACAAGGACAGGGGAAAGCTGGAAACACCATATATTTT. Protein product: CASSQGQGKAGNTIYF.